A selection of T cell receptor beta chains follows, all from one sample in a study of yellow fever vaccine responses in identical twins. Using its own MiXCR run on the RT-PCR reads, TCRdb lists one record per CDR3 protein. The sample lists under 25,000 distinct CDR3 sequences; approximately 79% were seen once. Here the sequenced sample was T cells from blood (PBMCs), unsorted or a sorted subset (not recorded which), taken before or after yellow fever vaccination (not recorded which). The receptors were sampled from a woman younger than 35 who received the yellow fever vaccine. The CDR3 runs from the conserved cysteine through the conserved F or W.

TRBJ2-1	TRBV15	CATSPRFNSVPNEQFF
TRBJ1-2	TRBV10-3	CAIMGGFEDYGYTF
TRBJ2-1	TRBV3-1	CASTHGGERFF
TRBJ2-1	TRBV19	CASSIDGSSGGFYNEQFF
TRBJ2-1	TRBV7-6	CASSLRNRGPGDEQFF
TRBJ1-2	TRBV4-1	CASSRDTLGNYGYTF
TRBJ1-5	TRBV11-1	CASSFLGPGQPQHF
TRBJ2-3	TRBV5-1	CASSINRGSTDTQYF
TRBJ2-7	TRBV3-1	CASSLPAGGNEQYF
TRBJ1-4	TRBV27	CASSPTGMDEKLFF
TRBJ1-1	TRBV29-1	CSILQGTNTEAFF
TRBJ2-1	TRBV11-3	CASSLDAGAYNEQFF
TRBJ2-1	TRBV14	CASSQESGHNEQFF
TRBJ1-5	TRBV10-3	CATQDGLNQPQHF
TRBJ1-2	TRBV15	CATSRDGAGGYTF
TRBJ2-3	TRBV6-5	CASSYTGSYTDTQYF
TRBJ1-5	TRBV11-1	CASSLVGGDSNQPQHF
TRBJ2-3	TRBV4-1	CASSQYSSGGAADTQYF